This TCR beta chain came from a study of blood T cell repertoires in COVID-19. Looking at the study overall: In each case, the material was cDNA or gDNA derived from T cells, B-cell-depleted T cells, or PBMCs.

Authors' methods: Reference gene primer amplification yielded estimated nucleated cell counts. The table came from immunoSEQ multiplex PCR; TCRdb's copy has only in-frame clones and leaves some out. V and J calls and clone size are those listed in that table; D and trimming were worked out from the DNA. The sample consists of about 82,000 clones, approximately 81% of them appearing once. The CDR3 sequence is 12 residues long. CDR1 SEHNR and CDR2 FQNEAQ come from the germline V gene (reference sequence). J gave up 7 bases and V 8 bases, and 2 bases lay outside the gene matches. Material: peripheral blood. The clonotype comes from a man at least 80 years old with acute or convalescent COVID-19. This chain connects TRBV7-9 to TRBJ2-1; the match to TRBD1 covers 10 bases. The CDR3, as DNA: TGTGCCAGCCGGGACAGGGGAAATGAGCAGTTCTTC. The encoded protein is CASRDRGNEQFF.